The 4 T cell receptor beta chains presented below share a single source sample, sequenced in a study of CD8+CD57+ T cells in acquired aplastic anemia. The template used for profiling TCR beta VDJ and CDR3 was genomic DNA. TCRdb re-analysed the reads in MiXCR, keeping a single row per CDR3 protein. The sample shows fewer than 80,000 distinct CDR3 sequences, 55% to 75% of them seen only once. The sequenced patients had an expansion of CD8+CD57+ cells seen by flow cytometry. Source material: sorted CD4+, CD8+, or CD8+CD57+ T cells (not recorded which) from PBMCs. These receptor sequences come from a human donor with aplastic anemia.

The genes are TRBV2 and TRBJ2-4, with 9 bases matching TRBD1. CDR1 and CDR2 (germline): SNHLY, FYNNEI. The CDR3 covers 15 residues. Germline trimming cut 6 bases from V and 7 bases from J; bases unmatched to any gene: 10. The CDR3 region is CASSPGGQGRNIQYF. Written as DNA, the CDR3 is TGTGCCAGCAGCCCCGGGGGACAGGGCAGGAACATTCAGTACTTC.

The rearrangement uses TRBV24-1 and TRBJ2-1; TRBD2 matches at 10 bases. V dropped 8 bases and J dropped 7; count of bases not matched to a gene: 10. The CDR3 sequence is 15 residues long. Germline lookup yields CDR1 KGHDR and CDR2 SFDVKD. CDR3 coding DNA: TGTGCCACCAATGAGGGGCTAGCGGGGGCAAATGAGCAGTTCTTC. This codes for CATNEGLAGANEQFF.

The gene calls are TRBV20-1 and TRBJ2-1; 15 bases fit TRBD2. The CDR3 consists of 17 residues. Trimming at V came to 1 base and at J to 7 bases, leaving 8 bases not matched to a gene. CDR1 is DFQATT, CDR2 SNEGSKA, per germline (reference sequence). The CDR3 nucleotides are TGCAGTGCTAGAGTTCCCCCGGGACTAGCGGGAGGAAATGAGCAGTTCTTC. Its translation is CSARVPPGLAGGNEQFF.

The chain recombines TRBV29-1 with TRBJ1-2; possibly TRBD1 for D (5 bases). CDR3 length: 12 amino acids. CDR1 SQVTM and CDR2 ANQGSEA come from the germline V gene. Trimming cost V 0 bases and J 6 bases, with 8 bases left between them. The CDR3 sequence is CSVEEGGNGYTF. Written as DNA, the CDR3 is TGCAGCGTTGAAGAGGGGGGAAATGGCTACACCTTC.